This entry features one TCR beta chain sequence. PCR used 60 Vbeta primers and 13 Jbeta primers. The protocol was immunoSEQ multiplex PCR, while the TCRdb copy is restricted to in-frame clones and leaves out a portion. The sample holds roughly 120,000 clones; roughly 80% are singletons and the top ten take about 2.6%. This sample was taken from a study of cytomegalovirus exposure and HLA in healthy donors. V dropped 3 bases and J dropped 5; count of bases not matched to a gene: 5. This CDR3 has 14 amino acids. From germline, CDR1 is SEHNR and CDR2 FQNEAQ (reference sequence). The sequencing input was PBMCs. This rearrangement joins TRBV7-9 to TRBJ2-7, with 9 nucleotides matching TRBD1. The TCR originated in a middle-aged woman in good health and CMV-seropositive. For the CDR3, the DNA is TGTGCCAGCAGCTTCCGGGACAGGGCAGACGAGCAGTACTTC. This encodes CASSFRDRADEQYF.